This T cell receptor (beta chain) was obtained from a study of a mutant IDH1 vaccine in newly diagnosed glioma. Turning to the study itself: Most patients had radiochemotherapy with temozolomide before enrollment; others had one alone.

Time point noted: baseline, week 1 (first vaccination visit). Stated treatment: pre-vaccination baseline after standard-of-care therapy. The study enrolled donors with new WHO grade 3 or 4 IDH1-mutant, ATRX-lost astrocytomas. A note on this clone: One junction end does not reproduce the germline sequence, and a read error may be involved.

Germline-derived CDR1 and CDR2 are SGHNT and YYREEE (reference sequence). The CDR3 has 14 amino acids. Generated by immunoSEQ multiplex PCR, the TCRdb table keeps only in-frame clones and is missing some. The sample contains 25,000 to 35,000 clones, about four fifths of which appear only once. This TCR was recovered from a young man with glioma. The V call is TRBV5-4, the J call TRBJ2-7; TRBD2 matches 9 bases. Sample: PBMCs, taken from a glioma patient treated with radiotherapy, temozolomide or both. The DNA for the CDR3 is TGTGCCAGCAGCGTGGGAGGTAGCGGGGGTTTTTTGAACTTC. Encoded protein: CASSVGGSGGFLNF.